The T cell receptor beta chain under discussion was sequenced for a study of T cell responses to AZD1222 COVID-19 vaccine. Study in general: Second-dose schedules of about 4 or about 12 weeks were combined.

As to this clone: Antigen specificity is unknown.

Here immunoSEQ multiplex PCR was the method, and the copy in TCRdb shows in-frame clones only, minus some. The sample holds more than 35,000 clones; over 80% are singletons and the top ten take over 40%. V was pared by 0 bases and J by 3 bases, with 13 bases between. The germline gives CDR1 SGDLS, CDR2 YYNGEE. The CDR3 spans 15 residues. General study points: Regions 160-218 and 743-854 dominated among vaccine-associated CD4 TCRs spanning spike.

The sequence was collected from an adult in good health. Specimen: peripheral blood, collected on day 0 of AZD1222 vaccination. The V and J genes are TRBV9 and TRBJ2-7; D ambiguous. The CDR3 coding sequence is TGTGCCAGCAGCGTAGGAGCAAATGGGAACTACGAGCAGTACTTC. The encoded protein is CASSVGANGNYEQYF.